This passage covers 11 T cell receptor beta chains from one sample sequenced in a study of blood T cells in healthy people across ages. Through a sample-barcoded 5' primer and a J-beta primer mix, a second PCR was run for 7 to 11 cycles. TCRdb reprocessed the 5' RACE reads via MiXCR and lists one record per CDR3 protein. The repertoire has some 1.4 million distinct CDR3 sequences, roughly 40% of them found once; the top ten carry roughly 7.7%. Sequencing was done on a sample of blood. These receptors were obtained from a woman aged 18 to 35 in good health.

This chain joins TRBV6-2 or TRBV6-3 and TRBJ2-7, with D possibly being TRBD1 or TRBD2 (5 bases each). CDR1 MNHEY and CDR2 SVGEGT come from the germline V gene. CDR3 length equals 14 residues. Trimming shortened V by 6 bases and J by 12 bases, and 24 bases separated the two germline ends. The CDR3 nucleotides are TGTGCCAGCAGCCACTCAGATCCGGGACGCCACTCGTACTTC. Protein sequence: CASSHSDPGRHSYF.

This chain's CDR3 is CSARAPTGMEKLFF. The CDR3 DNA follows: TGCAGTGCTAGAGCCCCGACAGGGATGGAAAAACTGTTTTTT. The J gene is TRBJ1-4, the V gene TRBV20-1; 7 nucleotides match TRBD1. The CDR3 runs to 14 residues. V trimming: 1 base; J trimming: 8 bases; junction bases outside the gene matches: 7. Germline values: CDR1 DFQATT, CDR2 SNEGSKA (reference sequence).

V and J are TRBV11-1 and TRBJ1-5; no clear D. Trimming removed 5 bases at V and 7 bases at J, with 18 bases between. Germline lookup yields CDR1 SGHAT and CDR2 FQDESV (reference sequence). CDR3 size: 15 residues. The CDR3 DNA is TGTGCCAGCAGCCTCGGCCGGGAAGTATGGCAGCCCCAGCATTTT. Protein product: CASSLGREVWQPQHF. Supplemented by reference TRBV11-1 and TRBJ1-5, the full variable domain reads EAEVAQSPRYKITEKSQAVAFWCDPISGHATLYWYRQILGQGPELLVQFQDESVVDDSQLPKDRFSAERLKGVDSTLKIQPAELGDSAMYLCASSLGREVWQPQHFGDGTRLSIL.

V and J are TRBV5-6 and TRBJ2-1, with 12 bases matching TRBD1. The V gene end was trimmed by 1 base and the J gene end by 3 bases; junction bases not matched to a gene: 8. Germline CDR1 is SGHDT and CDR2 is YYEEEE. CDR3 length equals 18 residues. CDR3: CASSLRIGTGGFYNEQFF. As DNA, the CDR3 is TGTGCCAGCAGCTTGAGGATCGGGACAGGGGGCTTCTACAATGAGCAGTTCTTC.

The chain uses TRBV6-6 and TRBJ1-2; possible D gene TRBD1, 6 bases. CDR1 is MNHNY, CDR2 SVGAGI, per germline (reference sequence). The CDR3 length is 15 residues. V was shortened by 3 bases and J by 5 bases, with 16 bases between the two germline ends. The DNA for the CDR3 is TGTGCCAGCAGTTATTTTTCAGGAGGGGGGTATGGCTACACCTTC. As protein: CASSYFSGGGYGYTF.

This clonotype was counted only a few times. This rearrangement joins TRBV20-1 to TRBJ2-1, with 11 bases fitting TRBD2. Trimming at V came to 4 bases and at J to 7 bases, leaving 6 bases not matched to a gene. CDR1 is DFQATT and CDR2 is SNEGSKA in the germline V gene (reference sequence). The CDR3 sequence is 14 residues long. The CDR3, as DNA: TGCAGTGCTACCGTCACTAGCGGGAGAAATGAGCAGTTCTTC. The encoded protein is CSATVTSGRNEQFF.

CDR3 sequence (DNA): TGTGCCAGCAGTTACCGCGGACTAGGGGGCACAGATACGCAGTATTTT. Translated: CASSYRGLGGTDTQYF. The V and J genes are TRBV6-2 or TRBV6-3 and TRBJ2-3; 7 positions agree with TRBD2. The ends lost 2 bases at V and 1 base at J; junction bases unmatched: 6. The CDR3 runs 16 residues. CDR1 and CDR2 from the germline V gene are MNHEY and SVGEGT.

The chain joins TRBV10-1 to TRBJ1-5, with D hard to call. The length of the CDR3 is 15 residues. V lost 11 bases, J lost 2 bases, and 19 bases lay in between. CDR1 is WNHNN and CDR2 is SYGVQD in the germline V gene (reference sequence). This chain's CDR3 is CAPKGAGGGNQPQHF. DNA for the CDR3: TGCGCCCCCAAAGGCGCAGGTGGGGGCAATCAGCCCCAGCATTTT.

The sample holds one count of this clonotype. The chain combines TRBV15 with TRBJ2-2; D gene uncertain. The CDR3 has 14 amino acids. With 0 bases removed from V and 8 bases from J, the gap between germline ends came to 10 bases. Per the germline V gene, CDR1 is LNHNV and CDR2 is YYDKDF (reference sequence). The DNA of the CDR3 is TGTGCCACCAGCAGAGATGATGGGCTTGGGGAGCTGTTTTTT. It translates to CATSRDDGLGELFF. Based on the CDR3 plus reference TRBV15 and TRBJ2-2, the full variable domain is DAMVIQNPRYQVTQFGKPVTLSCSQTLNHNVMYWYQQKSSQAPKLLFHYYDKDFNNEADTPDNFQSRRPNTSFCFLDIRSPGLGDTAMYLCATSRDDGLGELFFGEGSRLTVL.

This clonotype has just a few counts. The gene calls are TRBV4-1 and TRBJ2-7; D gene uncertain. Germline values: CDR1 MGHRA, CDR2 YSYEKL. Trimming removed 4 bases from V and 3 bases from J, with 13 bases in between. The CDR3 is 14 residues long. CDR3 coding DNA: TGCGCCAGCAGCCGGGGTCCGGAGAACTACGAGCAGTACTTC. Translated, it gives CASSRGPENYEQYF.

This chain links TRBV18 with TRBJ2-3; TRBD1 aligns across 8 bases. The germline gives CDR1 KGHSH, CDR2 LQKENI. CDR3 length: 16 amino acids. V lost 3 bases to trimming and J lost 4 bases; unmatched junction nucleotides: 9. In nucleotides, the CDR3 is TGTGCCAGCTCACCCGGACAGGGTCTATTCTCAGATACGCAGTATTTT. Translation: CASSPGQGLFSDTQYF.